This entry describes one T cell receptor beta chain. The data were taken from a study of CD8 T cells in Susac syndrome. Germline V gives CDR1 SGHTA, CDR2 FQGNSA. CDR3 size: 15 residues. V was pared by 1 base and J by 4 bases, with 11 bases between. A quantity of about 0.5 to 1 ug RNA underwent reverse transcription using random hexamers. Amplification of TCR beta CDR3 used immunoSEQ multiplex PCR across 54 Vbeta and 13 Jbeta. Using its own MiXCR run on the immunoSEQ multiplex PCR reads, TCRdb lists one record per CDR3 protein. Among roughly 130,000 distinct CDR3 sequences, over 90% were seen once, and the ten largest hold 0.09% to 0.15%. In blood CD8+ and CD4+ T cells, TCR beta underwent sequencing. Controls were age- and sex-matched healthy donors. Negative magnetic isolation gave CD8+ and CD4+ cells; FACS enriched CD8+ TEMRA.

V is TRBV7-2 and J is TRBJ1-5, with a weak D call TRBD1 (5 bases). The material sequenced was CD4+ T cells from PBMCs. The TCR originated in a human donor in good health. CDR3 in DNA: TGTGCCAGCAGCTTAGAGGGGCGCGAGAATCAGCCCCAGCATTTT. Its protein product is CASSLEGRENQPQHF. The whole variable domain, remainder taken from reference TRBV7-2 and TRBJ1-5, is GAGVSQSPSNKVTEKGKDVELRCDPISGHTALYWYRQSLGQGLEFLIYFQGNSAPDKSGLPSDRFSAERTGGSVSTLTIQRTQQEDSAVYLCASSLEGRENQPQHFGDGTRLSIL.